This TCR beta chain was recorded in a study of blood T cell repertoires in COVID-19. Study overall: Italy, Spain and the United States were the sources of the convalescent and acute COVID-19 samples.

Method: immunoSEQ multiplex PCR; TCRdb's copy keeps in-frame clones and lacks some. The sample holds hundreds of thousands of clones, about 86% seen once. Germline V gives CDR1 MNHEY, CDR2 SVGAGI. CDR3 size: 15 residues. V trimming: 6 bases; J trimming: 9 bases; junction bases outside the gene matches: 13. Cohorts were determined from participant-reported clinical history. The genes are TRBV6-5 and TRBJ2-2; 7 bases match TRBD1. Specimen: PBMCs or T cells enriched from blood (not recorded which). This clonotype was obtained from a woman aged 50 to 60 in a cohort exposed to, infected with or recovered from COVID-19 (not recorded which). CDR3 residues: CASRADRLVRWELFF. In DNA, the CDR3 is TGTGCCAGCAGGGCGGACAGGCTTGTTAGGTGGGAGCTGTTTTTT.